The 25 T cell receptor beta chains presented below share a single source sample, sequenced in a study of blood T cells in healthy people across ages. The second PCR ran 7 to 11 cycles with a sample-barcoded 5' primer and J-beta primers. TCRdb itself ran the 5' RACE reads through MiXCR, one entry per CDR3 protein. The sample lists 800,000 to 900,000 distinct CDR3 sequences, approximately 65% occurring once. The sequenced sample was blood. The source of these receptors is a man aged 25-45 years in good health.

Here the CDR3 reads CSVQTTSVETQYF. The CDR3 DNA reads as TGCAGCGTCCAAACTACTAGTGTGGAGACCCAGTACTTC. The gene calls are TRBV29-1 and TRBJ2-5, with D possibly matching TRBD2 (5 bases). The CDR3 runs to 13 residues. V lost 6 bases to trimming and J lost 5 bases, with 16 bases between them. CDR1 and CDR2 (germline): SQVTM, ANQGSEA.

CDR3 loop: CAISEPRGYEQYF. The CDR3 nucleotides read TGTGCCATCAGTGAGCCGCGGGGATACGAGCAGTACTTC. This chain links TRBV10-3 with TRBJ2-7; D is perhaps TRBD2 (6 bases). The CDR3 totals 13 residues. Germline-derived CDR1 and CDR2 are ENHRY and SYGVKD. Trimming left V 2 bases short and J 4 bases short, with 9 bases between.

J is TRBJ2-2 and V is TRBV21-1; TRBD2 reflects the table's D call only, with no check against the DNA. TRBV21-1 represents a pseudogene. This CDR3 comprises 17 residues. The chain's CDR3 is CASSKDIGLRNTGELFF. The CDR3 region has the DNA TGTGCCAGCAGCAAAGACATAGGGCTACGAAACACCGGGGAGCTGTTTTTT.

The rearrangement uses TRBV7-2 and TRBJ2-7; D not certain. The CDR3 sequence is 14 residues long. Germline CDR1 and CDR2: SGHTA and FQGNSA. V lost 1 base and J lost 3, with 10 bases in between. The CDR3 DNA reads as TGTGCCAGCAGCTTAGGGCGGATCAGCTACGAGCAGTACTTC. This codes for CASSLGRISYEQYF.

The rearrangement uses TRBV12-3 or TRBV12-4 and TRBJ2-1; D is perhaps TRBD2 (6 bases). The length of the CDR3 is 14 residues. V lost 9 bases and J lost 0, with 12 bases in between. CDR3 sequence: CASTGEHSYNEQFF. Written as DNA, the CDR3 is TGTGCCAGTACGGGGGAACACTCCTACAATGAGCAGTTCTTC.

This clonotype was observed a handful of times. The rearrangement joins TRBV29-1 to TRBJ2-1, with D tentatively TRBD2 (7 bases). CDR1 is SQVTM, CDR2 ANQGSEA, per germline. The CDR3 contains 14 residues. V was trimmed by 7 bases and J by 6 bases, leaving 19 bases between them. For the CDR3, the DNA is TGCAGCGGGCACAGGGACTATTTATTCAATGAGCAGTTCTTC. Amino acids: CSGHRDYLFNEQFF.

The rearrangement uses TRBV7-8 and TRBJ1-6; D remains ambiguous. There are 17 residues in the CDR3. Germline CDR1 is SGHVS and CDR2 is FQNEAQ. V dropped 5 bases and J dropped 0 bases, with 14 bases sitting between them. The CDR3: CASSTPTGSSYNSPLHF. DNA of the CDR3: TGTGCCAGCAGCACTCCGACGGGCAGCTCCTATAATTCACCCCTCCACTTT. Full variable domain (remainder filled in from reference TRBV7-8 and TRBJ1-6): GAGVSQSPRYKVAKRGQDVALRCDPISGHVSLFWYQQALGQGPEFLTYFQNEAQLDKSGLPSDRFFAERPEGSVSTLKIQRTQQEDSAVYLCASSTPTGSSYNSPLHFGNGTRLTVT.

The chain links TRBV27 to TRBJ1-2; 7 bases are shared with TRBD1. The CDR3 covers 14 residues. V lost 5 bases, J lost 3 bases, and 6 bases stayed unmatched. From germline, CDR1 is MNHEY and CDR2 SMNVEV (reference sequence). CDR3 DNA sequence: TGTGCCAGCAGTCACCACAGGGGACACTATGGCTACACCTTC. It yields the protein CASSHHRGHYGYTF.

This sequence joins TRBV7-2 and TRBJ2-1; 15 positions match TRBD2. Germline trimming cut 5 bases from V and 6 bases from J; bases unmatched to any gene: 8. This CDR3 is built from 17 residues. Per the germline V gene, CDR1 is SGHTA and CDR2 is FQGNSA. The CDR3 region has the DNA TGTGCCAGCAGCGGCCGGACTAGCGGGGGGGTTCGCAATGAGCAGTTCTTC. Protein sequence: CASSGRTSGGVRNEQFF.

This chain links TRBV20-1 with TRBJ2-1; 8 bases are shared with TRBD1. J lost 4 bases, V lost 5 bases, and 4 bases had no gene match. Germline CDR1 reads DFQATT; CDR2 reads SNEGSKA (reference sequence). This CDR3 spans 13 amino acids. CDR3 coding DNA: TGCAGTGCTGGACAGGGAGTGTACAATGAGCAGTTCTTC. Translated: CSAGQGVYNEQFF.

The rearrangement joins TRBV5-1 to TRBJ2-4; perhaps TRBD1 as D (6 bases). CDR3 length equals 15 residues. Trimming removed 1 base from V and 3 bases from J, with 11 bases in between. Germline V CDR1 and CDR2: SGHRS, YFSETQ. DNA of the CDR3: TGCGCCAGCAGCTTGAGGGGGTCAGGCAAAAACATTCAGTACTTC. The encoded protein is CASSLRGSGKNIQYF.

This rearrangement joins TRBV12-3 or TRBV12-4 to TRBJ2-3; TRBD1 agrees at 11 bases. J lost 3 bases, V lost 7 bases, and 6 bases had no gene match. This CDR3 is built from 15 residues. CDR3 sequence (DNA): TGTGCCAGCAATCAGGACAGGGGGCTTACAGATACGCAGTATTTT. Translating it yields CASNQDRGLTDTQYF.

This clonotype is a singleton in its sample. The CDR3 region is CASSQEAPGGATEAFF. The CDR3 DNA follows: TGCGCCAGCAGCCAAGAGGCGCCAGGGGGAGCGACTGAAGCTTTCTTT. The chain has TRBV4-3 and TRBJ1-1; 7 positions agree with TRBD1. There are 16 residues in the CDR3. Per germline, CDR1 LGHNA and CDR2 YSLEER. Unmatched junction bases numbered 9, after V lost 0 bases and J lost 5 bases.

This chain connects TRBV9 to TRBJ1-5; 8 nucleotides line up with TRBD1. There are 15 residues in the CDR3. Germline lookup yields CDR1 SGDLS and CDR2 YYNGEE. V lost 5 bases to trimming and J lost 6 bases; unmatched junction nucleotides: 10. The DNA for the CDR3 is TGTGCCAGCAGTGCAGGACAGGGTTGGGGTCAGCCCCAGCATTTT. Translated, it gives CASSAGQGWGQPQHF.

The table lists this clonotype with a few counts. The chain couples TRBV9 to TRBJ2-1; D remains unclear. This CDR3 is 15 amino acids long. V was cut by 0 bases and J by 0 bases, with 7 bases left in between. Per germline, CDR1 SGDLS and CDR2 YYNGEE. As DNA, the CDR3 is TGTGCCAGCAGCGTAGACGTAGGCTCCTACAATGAGCAGTTCTTC. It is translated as CASSVDVGSYNEQFF.

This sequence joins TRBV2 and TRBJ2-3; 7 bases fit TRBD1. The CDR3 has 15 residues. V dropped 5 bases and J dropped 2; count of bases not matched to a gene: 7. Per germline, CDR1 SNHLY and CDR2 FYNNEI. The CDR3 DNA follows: TGTGCCAGCAGTCCCCTTGGGACAGTCACAGATACGCAGTATTTT. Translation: CASSPLGTVTDTQYF.

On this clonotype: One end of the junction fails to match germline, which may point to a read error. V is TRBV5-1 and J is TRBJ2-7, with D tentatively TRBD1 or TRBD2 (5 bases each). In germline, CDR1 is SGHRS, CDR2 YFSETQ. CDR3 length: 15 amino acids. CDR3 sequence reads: CAGSLRQGDPYEQYF. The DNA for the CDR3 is TGCGCCGGCAGCTTGAGGCAGGGAGATCCCTACGAGCAGTACTTC. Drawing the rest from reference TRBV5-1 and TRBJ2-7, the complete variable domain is KAGVTQTPRYLIKTRGQQVTLSCSPISGHRSVSWYQQTPGQGLQFLFEYFSETQRNKGNFPGRFSGRQFSNSRSEMNVSTLELGDSALYLCAGSLRQGDPYEQYFGPGTRLTVT.

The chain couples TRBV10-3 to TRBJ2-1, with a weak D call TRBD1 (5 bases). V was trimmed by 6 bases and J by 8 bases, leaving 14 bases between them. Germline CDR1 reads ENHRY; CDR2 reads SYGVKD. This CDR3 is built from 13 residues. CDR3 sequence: CAISTTEFDEQFF. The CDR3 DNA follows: TGTGCCATCAGCACGACAGAGTTCGATGAGCAGTTCTTC.

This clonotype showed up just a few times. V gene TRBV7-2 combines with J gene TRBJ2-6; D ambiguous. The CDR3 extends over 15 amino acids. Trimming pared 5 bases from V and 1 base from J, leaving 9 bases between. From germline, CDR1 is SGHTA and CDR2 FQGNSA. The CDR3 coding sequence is TGTGCCAGCAGCACAGACCCTTCTGGGGCCAACGTCCTGACTTTC. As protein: CASSTDPSGANVLTF.

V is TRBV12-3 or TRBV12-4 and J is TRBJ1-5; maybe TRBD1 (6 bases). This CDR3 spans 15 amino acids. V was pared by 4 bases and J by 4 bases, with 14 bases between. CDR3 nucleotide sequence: TGTGCCAGCAGTTCACTGGGGACAATTAATCAGCCCCAGCATTTT. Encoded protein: CASSSLGTINQPQHF.

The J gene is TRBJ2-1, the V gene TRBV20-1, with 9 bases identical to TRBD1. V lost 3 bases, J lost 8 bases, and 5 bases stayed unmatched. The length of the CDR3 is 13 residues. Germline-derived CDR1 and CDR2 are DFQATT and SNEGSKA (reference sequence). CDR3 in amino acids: CSASRDRVDEQFF. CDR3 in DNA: TGCAGTGCTAGTAGGGACAGGGTAGATGAGCAGTTCTTC.

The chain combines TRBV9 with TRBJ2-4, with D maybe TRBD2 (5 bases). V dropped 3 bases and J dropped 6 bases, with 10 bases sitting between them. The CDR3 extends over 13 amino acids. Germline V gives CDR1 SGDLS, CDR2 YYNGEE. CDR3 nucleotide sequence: TGTGCCAGCAGCGCCGGTGGAGGAAACATTCAGTACTTC. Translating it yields CASSAGGGNIQYF.

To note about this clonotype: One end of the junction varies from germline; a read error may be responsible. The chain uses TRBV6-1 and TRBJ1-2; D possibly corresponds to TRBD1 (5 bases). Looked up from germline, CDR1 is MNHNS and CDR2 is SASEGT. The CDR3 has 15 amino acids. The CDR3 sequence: CAGSEEATANYGYTF. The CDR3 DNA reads TGTGCCGGCAGTGAAGAAGCGACAGCCAACTATGGCTACACCTTC.

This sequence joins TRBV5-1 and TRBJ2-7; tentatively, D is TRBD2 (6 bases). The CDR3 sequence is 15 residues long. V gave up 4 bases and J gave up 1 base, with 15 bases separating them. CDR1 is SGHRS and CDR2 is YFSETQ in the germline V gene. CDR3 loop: CASSAVAGRSYEQYF. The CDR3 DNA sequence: TGCGCCAGCAGCGCGGTCGCGGGGCGATCCTACGAGCAGTACTTC.

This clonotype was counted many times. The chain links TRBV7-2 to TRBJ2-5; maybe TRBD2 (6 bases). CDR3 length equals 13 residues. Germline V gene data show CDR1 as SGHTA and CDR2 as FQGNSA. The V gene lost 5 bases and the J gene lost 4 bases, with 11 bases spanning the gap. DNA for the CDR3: TGTGCCAGCAGCCGTCAGGGAGGAGAGACCCAGTACTTC. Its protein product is CASSRQGGETQYF.